Below are 24 T cell receptor beta chains sequenced from a single sample in a study of blood T cell repertoires in COVID-19. Using immunoSEQ multiplex PCR, the repertoire was profiled, and TCRdb retains in-frame clones only, with some absent. The data hold 300,000 to 350,000 clones, with more than 70% observed a single time. Sequencing input: peripheral blood. These receptor sequences come from a woman in her thirties with COVID-19, enrolled during active disease.

The chain links TRBV7-8 to TRBJ1-1, with D possibly TRBD1 on 6 matching bases. The V gene lost 4 bases and the J gene lost 11 bases, with 23 bases spanning the gap. Germline V gene lookup returns CDR1 SGHVS and CDR2 FQNEAQ. The CDR3 loop spans 15 amino acids. CDR3 sequence (DNA): TGTGCCAGCAGCTCAGGGGTTGTGGGGACCCAGGGGGCTTTCTTT. Amino acid sequence: CASSSGVVGTQGAFF.

CDR3 in amino acids: CASSPDSGGYTF. CDR3 DNA sequence: TGTGCCAGCAGCCCAGACAGTGGAGGCTACACCTTC. This rearrangement joins TRBV7-6 to TRBJ1-2; TRBD1 is a possible D gene (5 bases). The CDR3 sequence is 12 residues long. V lost 5 bases and J 8 bases, leaving 12 bases between the germline ends. Per germline, CDR1 SGHVS and CDR2 FNYEAQ.

The rearrangement uses TRBV5-1 and TRBJ1-1, with 7 bases fitting TRBD1. The CDR3 has 12 amino acids. Germline trimming cut 2 bases from V and 6 bases from J; bases unmatched to any gene: 1. Germline V gene sequence: CDR1 SGHRS, CDR2 YFSETQ. CDR3 DNA: TGCGCCAGCAGCTTCGGGACAGCTGAAGCTTTCTTT. Translated: CASSFGTAEAFF.

The V and J genes are TRBV28 and TRBJ1-1, with D perhaps matching TRBD1 (6 bases). The CDR3 covers 12 residues. Germline CDR1 is MDHEN and CDR2 is SYDVKM. Between the trimmed V and J ends, which lost 7 bases and 7 bases, there was a span of 13 bases. CDR3 in DNA: TGTGCCAGCACTACAGGGCGCGTTGAAGCTTTCTTT. This gives the protein CASTTGRVEAFF.

The chain joins TRBV6-5 to TRBJ1-1; 8 bases line up with TRBD1. The CDR3 runs to 14 residues. With 0 bases clipped from V and 7 bases from J, the junction kept 4 bases outside the gene matches. The germline gives CDR1 MNHEY, CDR2 SVGAGI. CDR3 bases: TGTGCCAGCAGTTACTCGGCAGGGGGCCTTGAAGCTTTCTTT. Its translation is CASSYSAGGLEAFF.

The CDR3, as DNA: TGTGCCAGCAGAGGACAGACCCCCTACGAGCAGTACTTC. Amino acids: CASRGQTPYEQYF. The gene calls are TRBV2 and TRBJ2-7, with TRBD1 as a possible D gene (6 bases). The CDR3 is 13 amino acids. The germline gives CDR1 SNHLY, CDR2 FYNNEI. V shed 6 bases and J shed 2 bases, with 11 bases lying between them.

This chain connects TRBV16 to TRBJ2-3; 7 positions agree with TRBD1. In germline, CDR1 is KGHSY, CDR2 FQNENV. The CDR3 runs to 15 residues. Losses at the gene ends were 2 bases for V and 0 bases for J; bases not matched to a gene: 2. The CDR3 loop is CASSQGTASTDTQYF. The CDR3 DNA sequence: TGTGCCAGCAGCCAAGGGACAGCTAGCACAGATACGCAGTATTTT.

The V call is TRBV28, the J call TRBJ1-4; D is uncertain. The CDR3 is 12 residues long. V was trimmed by 7 bases and J by 6 bases, leaving 9 bases between them. Germline-derived CDR1 and CDR2 are MDHEN and SYDVKM. The CDR3 nucleotides read TGTGCCAGCAATGTAGATTATGAAAAACTGTTTTTT. It yields the protein CASNVDYEKLFF.

The chain combines TRBV5-1 with TRBJ2-7, with TRBD1 as a possible D gene (5 bases). This CDR3 spans 15 amino acids. The V gene's germline CDR1 is SGHRS and CDR2 YFSETQ. With 4 bases removed from V and 3 bases from J, the gap between germline ends came to 17 bases. CDR3 region: CASSPWQGNFYEQYF. DNA of the CDR3: TGCGCCAGCAGCCCCTGGCAGGGTAATTTCTACGAGCAGTACTTC.

This sequence joins TRBV2 and TRBJ1-6; maybe TRBD1 (5 bases). The V gene's germline CDR1 is SNHLY and CDR2 FYNNEI. This CDR3 region has 16 residues. Trimming shortened V by 2 bases and J by 4 bases, and 12 bases separated the two germline ends. CDR3 nucleotides: TGTGCCAGCAGTGAACAGGGTCTAAGATATAATTCACCCCTCCACTTT. Protein: CASSEQGLRYNSPLHF.

The chain carries TRBV4-1 and TRBJ1-1; no clear D. The length of the CDR3 is 18 residues. The germline CDR1 and CDR2 sequences are MGHRA and YSYEKL. V was shortened by 0 bases and J by 1 base, with 18 bases between the two germline ends. The CDR3 loop is CASSQDFGIGWKNTEAFF. CDR3 coding DNA: TGCGCCAGCAGCCAAGATTTCGGGATAGGATGGAAGAACACTGAAGCTTTCTTT.

The J gene is TRBJ1-3, the V gene TRBV19; a possible D gene is TRBD1 (5 bases). Per germline, CDR1 LNHDA and CDR2 SQIVND (reference sequence). The length of the CDR3 is 15 residues. The V end was cut by 6 bases, the J end by 0 bases, with 12 bases between. This CDR3 reads CASRNTGSSGNTIYF. In nucleotides, the CDR3 is TGTGCCAGTAGGAACACAGGAAGCTCTGGAAACACCATATATTTT. The full variable domain, rest sourced from reference TRBV19 and TRBJ1-3, is DGGITQSPKYLFRKEGQNVTLSCEQNLNHDAMYWYRQDPGQGLRLIYYSQIVNDFQKGDIAEGYSVSREKKESFPLTVTSAQKNPTAFYLCASRNTGSSGNTIYFGEGSWLTVV.

The gene calls are TRBV9 and TRBJ1-3; TRBD1 matches 7 bases. The germline V gene has CDR1 SGDLS and CDR2 YYNGEE. Trimming removed 4 bases from V and 1 base from J; junction bases left unmatched: 5. This CDR3 is built from 15 residues. CDR3 sequence reads: CASSFDRVSGNTIYF. The CDR3 coding sequence is TGTGCCAGCAGCTTTGACAGGGTATCTGGAAACACCATATATTTT.

V and J are TRBV24-1 and TRBJ2-3, with a possible D match to TRBD1 (5 bases). The CDR3 totals 13 residues. The V and J ends lost 4 bases and 5 bases respectively, with 9 bases between them. Germline V gene data show CDR1 as KGHDR and CDR2 as SFDVKD. The CDR3 DNA reads as TGTGCCACCAGTGACCAGACAGTAGATACGCAGTATTTT. This gives the protein CATSDQTVDTQYF.

The rearrangement links TRBV6-5 to TRBJ2-3, with TRBD2 matching over 10 bases. Germline V gene data show CDR1 as MNHEY and CDR2 as SVGAGI. The CDR3 spans 14 residues. Trimming removed 7 bases from V and 2 bases from J; junction bases left unmatched: 3. CDR3 in DNA: TGTGCCAGCAACAGCGGGGGGGCCACAGATACGCAGTATTTT. This sequence encodes CASNSGGATDTQYF.

This chain connects TRBV5-1 to TRBJ1-2; 10 nucleotides agree with TRBD1. Germline values: CDR1 SGHRS, CDR2 YFSETQ. The J segment lost 0 bases and the V segment lost 4 bases, leaving 6 bases of the junction unmatched. The length of the CDR3 is 16 residues. The CDR3 DNA reads as TGCGCCAGCAGCGGAGGAGGGACAGGGGCTAACTATGGCTACACCTTC. Its protein is CASSGGGTGANYGYTF.

The chain couples TRBV5-5 to TRBJ1-1; 8 bases align to TRBD1. The CDR3 has 14 residues. The germline CDR1 and CDR2 sequences are SGHKS and YYEKEE (reference sequence). The V segment lost 3 bases and the J segment 0 bases; nucleotides outside the gene matches: 1. The CDR3 DNA is TGTGCCAGCAGCTACAGGGGGATGAACACTGAAGCTTTCTTT. Amino acid sequence: CASSYRGMNTEAFF.

The rearrangement links TRBV6-5 to TRBJ1-5; D gene ambiguous. Looked up from germline, CDR1 is MNHEY and CDR2 is SVGAGI. The CDR3 sequence is 15 residues long. Between the trimmed V and J ends, which lost 7 bases and 0 bases, there was a span of 13 bases. The CDR3, as DNA: TGTGCCAGCAATCGCATAACGGGTAGCAATCAGCCCCAGCATTTT. Translating it yields CASNRITGSNQPQHF.

The J gene is TRBJ2-2, the V gene TRBV16, with TRBD1 matching over 9 bases. With 3 bases clipped from V and 6 bases from J, the junction kept 8 bases outside the gene matches. The CDR3 is 16 amino acids. The germline CDR1 and CDR2 sequences are KGHSY and FQNENV. The CDR3 here is CASSHTQGAMAGELFF. CDR3 coding DNA: TGTGCCAGCAGCCATACACAGGGGGCGATGGCCGGGGAGCTGTTTTTT. Filled out from reference TRBV16 and TRBJ2-2, the complete variable domain reads GEEVAQTPKHLVRGEGQKAKLYCAPIKGHSYVFWYQQVLKNEFKFLISFQNENVFDETGMPKERFSAKCLPNSPCSLEIQATKLEDSAVYFCASSHTQGAMAGELFFGEGSRLTVL.

This CDR3 is CATSRGEMGAGEKLFF. For the CDR3, the DNA is TGTGCCACCAGCAGAGGCGAGATGGGGGCTGGGGAAAAACTGTTTTTT. The V call is TRBV15, the J call TRBJ1-4, with D possibly being TRBD1 (6 bases). Germline CDR1 is LNHNV and CDR2 is YYDKDF (reference sequence). Trimming left V 1 base short and J 8 bases short, with 17 bases between. The CDR3 is made up of 16 amino acids.

This clone was observed a single time. J is TRBJ2-5 and V is TRBV10-3; maybe TRBD1 (6 bases). The CDR3 totals 13 residues. V dropped 10 bases and J dropped 0 bases, with 12 bases sitting between them. CDR1 is ENHRY, CDR2 SYGVKD, per germline. In nucleotides, the CDR3 is TGTGCCACCTCAGGGGAATACCAAGAGACCCAGTACTTC. The encoded protein is CATSGEYQETQYF.

The chain links TRBV2 to TRBJ1-1; 7 nucleotides align to TRBD1. Germline trimming cut 6 bases from V and 2 bases from J; bases unmatched to any gene: 6. The germline CDR1 and CDR2 sequences are SNHLY and FYNNEI. The CDR3 covers 14 residues. CDR3 nucleotides: TGTGCCAGCAGCCGACAGGGATTCAACACTGAAGCTTTCTTT. It is translated as CASSRQGFNTEAFF.

This clone has a single count. The V call is TRBV27, the J call TRBJ2-3, with TRBD1 matching 10 bases. The V and J ends lost 4 bases and 6 bases, in that order; junction bases with no gene match: 7. CDR1 MNHEY and CDR2 SMNVEV come from the germline V gene (reference sequence). The CDR3 is 15 amino acids. The CDR3 DNA follows: TGTGCCAGCAGTTGGGTAGGACAGGGGGATGATACGCAGTATTTT. This sequence encodes CASSWVGQGDDTQYF.

The chain employs TRBV29-1 and TRBJ1-1, with D tentatively TRBD1 (6 bases). The length of the CDR3 is 12 residues. Germline V lookup: CDR1 SQVTM, CDR2 ANQGSEA. Trimming cost V 5 bases and J 4 bases, with 11 bases left between them. The CDR3 protein is CSVTTGLTEAFF. Here the CDR3 DNA reads TGCAGCGTTACGACAGGACTCACTGAAGCTTTCTTT.